The clone carrying this T cell receptor beta chain was picked up a small number of times. Unique molecular identifier tags were affixed to discrete cDNA molecules. TCRdb independently ran MiXCR on the 5' RACE reads; one entry per CDR3 protein. The table has about 48,000 distinct CDR3 sequences, over 5% seen once; the top ten hold around 5%. The data originate from a study of early T cells in non-severe SARS-CoV-2 infection. Deletions cut 5 bases from V and 6 bases from J, with 16 bases between. This CDR3 comprises 15 residues. This chain uses TRBV12-3 or TRBV12-4 with TRBJ2-2; D tentatively fits TRBD1 or TRBD2 (7 bases each). The sample was whole blood, taken at baseline. The TCR was taken from an adult who was a healthcare worker with PCR-confirmed SARS-CoV-2 infection or an uninfected control (not recorded which). CDR3 sequence reads: CASSNRQGGAGELFF. CDR3 bases: TGTGCCAGCAGTAACAGACAGGGAGGGGCCGGGGAGCTGTTTTTT.